This record concerns one T cell receptor (beta chain) sequence. The CDR3 sequence is 13 residues long. Unmatched junction bases numbered 1, after V lost 4 bases and J lost 2 bases. Germline CDR1 SQVTM, CDR2 ANQGSEA. This entry is derived from a study of blood T cell repertoires in COVID-19. Study in general: Sites across the United States, Italy and Spain contributed samples from acute and convalescent COVID-19. T cells, B-cell-depleted T cells, or PBMCs provided the cDNA or gDNA that served as material.

Original analysis: It was from reference gene primer amplification that nucleated cell counts were estimated. Assay: immunoSEQ multiplex PCR; the TCRdb copy retains only in-frame clones and omits some. The V and J calls and the clone size are those of that table, but D and trimming were determined from the DNA. The sample records some 140,000 clones, approximately 82% being singletons. This sequence joins TRBV29-1 and TRBJ1-5; 8 nucleotides align to TRBD1. The sequencing sample was made of peripheral blood. This TCR was sampled from a man aged 60-69 years who had recovered from COVID-19. Here the CDR3 reads CSVAGQGNQPQHF. The CDR3, as DNA: TGCAGCGTTGCGGGACAGGGCAATCAGCCCCAGCATTTT.